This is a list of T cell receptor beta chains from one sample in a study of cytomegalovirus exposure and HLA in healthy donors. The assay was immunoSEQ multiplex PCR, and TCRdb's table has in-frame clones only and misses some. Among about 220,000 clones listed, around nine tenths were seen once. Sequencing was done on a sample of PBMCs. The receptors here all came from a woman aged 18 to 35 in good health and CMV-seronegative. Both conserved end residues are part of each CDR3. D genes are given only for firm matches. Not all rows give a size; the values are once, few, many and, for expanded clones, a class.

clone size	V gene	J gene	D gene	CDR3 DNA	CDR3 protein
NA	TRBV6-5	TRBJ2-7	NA	TGTGCCAGCAGGGGCACGGCGACCTACGAGCAGTACTTC	CASRGTATYEQYF
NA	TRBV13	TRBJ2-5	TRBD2	TGTGCCAGCAGCCCCCTCGGCGGGCTAGCGGGGCCCACCCAGTACTTC	CASSPLGGLAGPTQYF
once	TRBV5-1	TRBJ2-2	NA	TGCGCCAGCAGCTCGACGACAGTCGCGAACACCGGGGAGCTGTTTTTT	CASSSTTVANTGELFF
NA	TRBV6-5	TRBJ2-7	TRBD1	TGTGCCAGCAGTTACGGGACAGGAGCCTACGAGCAGTACTTC	CASSYGTGAYEQYF
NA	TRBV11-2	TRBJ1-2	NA	TGTGCCAGCAGCTTAGATCGGAGAGGGGGGGGTGGCTACACCTTC	CASSLDRRGGGGYTF
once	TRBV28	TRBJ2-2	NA	TGTGCCAGCAGCCGCGGAGGGGTGAACACCGGGGAGCTGTTTTTT	CASSRGGVNTGELFF
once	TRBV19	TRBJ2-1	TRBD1	TGTGCCAGTAGTCAGGGACAGGGGGCGGGTGAGCAGTTCTTC	CASSQGQGAGEQFF
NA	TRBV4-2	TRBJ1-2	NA	TGTGCCAGCAGCCCTTCCTCCGGAGCCTCCCACTATGGCTACACCTTC	CASSPSSGASHYGYTF
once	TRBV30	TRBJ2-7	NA	TGTGCCCTGGGGGGAGTGGGCTCCTACGAGCAGTACTTC	CALGGVGSYEQYF
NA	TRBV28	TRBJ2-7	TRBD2	TGTGCCAGCATGACGCCTAGCGGGCGATATTACGAGCAGTACTTC	CASMTPSGRYYEQYF
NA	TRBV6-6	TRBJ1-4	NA	TGTGCCAGCAGGGTACTAGGTCTCTATGAAAAACTGTTTTTT	CASRVLGLYEKLFF
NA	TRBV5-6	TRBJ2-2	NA	TGTGCCAGCAGCCCACCGACAGGGACTGCTTCCGGGGAGCTGTTTTTT	CASSPPTGTASGELFF
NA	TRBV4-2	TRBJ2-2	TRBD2	TGTGCCAGCAGCCAAGAGGGTTTTTCAGCGGGAAACACCGGGGAGCTGTTTTTT	CASSQEGFSAGNTGELFF
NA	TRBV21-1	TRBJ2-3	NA	TGTGCCAGCATCATAGATACGCAGTATTTT	CASIIDTQYF
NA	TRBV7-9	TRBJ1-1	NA	TGTGCCACCCTGACCGACCTAGGCACTGAAGCTTTCTTT	CATLTDLGTEAFF
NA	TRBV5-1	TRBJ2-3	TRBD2	TGCGCCAGCAGCCTGGCGGGAGTCACAGATACGCAGTATTTT	CASSLAGVTDTQYF
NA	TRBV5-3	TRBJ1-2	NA	TGTGCCAGACAGGGAATCTATGGCTACACCTTC	CARQGIYGYTF
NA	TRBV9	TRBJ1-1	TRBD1	TGTGCCAGCAGCGAACAGGGGACTGAAGCTTTCTTT	CASSEQGTEAFF
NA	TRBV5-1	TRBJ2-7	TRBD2	TGCGCCAGCAGCTTTGGACTAGCGGGCTACGAGCAGTACTTC	CASSFGLAGYEQYF
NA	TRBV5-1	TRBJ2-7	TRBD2	TGCGCCAGCAGCTTGGTGGGGACTAGCGGCTCCTACGAGCAGTACTTC	CASSLVGTSGSYEQYF
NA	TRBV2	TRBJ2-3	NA	TGTGCCAGCAGCAGTGGGTGGGGCCGTGGGACAGATACGCAGTATTTT	CASSSGWGRGTDTQYF
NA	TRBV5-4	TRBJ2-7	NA	TGTGCCAGCAGCTATAGGTTGGCTAGCGCACGAAGCTCCTACGAGCAGTACTTC	CASSYRLASARSSYEQYF
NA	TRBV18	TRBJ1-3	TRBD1	TGTGCCAGCTCACCCCTTCAGGGGGTCAGTCGAAACACCATATATTTT	CASSPLQGVSRNTIYF
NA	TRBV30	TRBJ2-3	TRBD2	TGTGCCTGGACTAAGTCCGGTGGGGGGGTCCTCACAGATACGCAGTATTTT	CAWTKSGGGVLTDTQYF
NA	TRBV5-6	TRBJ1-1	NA	TGTGCCAGCAGCTTGGGAGGGAACACTGAAGCTTTCTTT	CASSLGGNTEAFF
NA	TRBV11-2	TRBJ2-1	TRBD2	TGTGCCAGCAGCCCAGGGACTAGCGGGAGCTATGAGCAGTTCTTC	CASSPGTSGSYEQFF